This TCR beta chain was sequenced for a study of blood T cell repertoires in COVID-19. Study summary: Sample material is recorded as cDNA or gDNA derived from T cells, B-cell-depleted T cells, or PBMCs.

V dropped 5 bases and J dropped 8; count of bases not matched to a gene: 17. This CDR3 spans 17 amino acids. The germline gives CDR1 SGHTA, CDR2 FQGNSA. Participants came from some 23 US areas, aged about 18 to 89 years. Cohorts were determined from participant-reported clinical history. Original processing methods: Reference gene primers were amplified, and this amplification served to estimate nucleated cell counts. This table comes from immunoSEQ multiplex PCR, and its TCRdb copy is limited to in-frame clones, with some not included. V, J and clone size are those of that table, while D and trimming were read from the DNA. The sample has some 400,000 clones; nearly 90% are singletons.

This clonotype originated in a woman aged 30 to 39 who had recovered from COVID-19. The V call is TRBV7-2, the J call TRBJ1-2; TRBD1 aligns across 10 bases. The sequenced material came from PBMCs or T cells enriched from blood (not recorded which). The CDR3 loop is CASSHAYAMTGGAGYTF. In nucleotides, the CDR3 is TGTGCCAGCAGCCACGCGTACGCCATGACAGGGGGCGCGGGCTACACCTTC. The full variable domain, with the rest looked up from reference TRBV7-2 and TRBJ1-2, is GAGVSQSPSNKVTEKGKDVELRCDPISGHTALYWYRQSLGQGLEFLIYFQGNSAPDKSGLPSDRFSAERTGGSVSTLTIQRTQQEDSAVYLCASSHAYAMTGGAGYTFGSGTRLTVV.